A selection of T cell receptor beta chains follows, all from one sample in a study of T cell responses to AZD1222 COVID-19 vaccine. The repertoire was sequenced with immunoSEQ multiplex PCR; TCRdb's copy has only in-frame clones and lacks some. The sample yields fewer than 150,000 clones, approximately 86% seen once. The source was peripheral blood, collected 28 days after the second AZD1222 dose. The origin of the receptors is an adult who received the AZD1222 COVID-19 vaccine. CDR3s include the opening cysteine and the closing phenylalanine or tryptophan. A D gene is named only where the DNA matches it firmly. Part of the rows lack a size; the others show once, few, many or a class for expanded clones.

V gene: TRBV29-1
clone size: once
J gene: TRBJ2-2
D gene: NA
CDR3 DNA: TGCAGCATCCTCGGCTCGGCAGGGAACACCGGGGAGCTGTTTTTT
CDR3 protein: CSILGSAGNTGELFF

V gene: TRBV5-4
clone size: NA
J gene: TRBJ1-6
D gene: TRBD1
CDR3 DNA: TGTGCCAGCAAATCTATGACAGGGGTCACTTCACCCCTCCACTTT
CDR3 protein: CASKSMTGVTSPLHF

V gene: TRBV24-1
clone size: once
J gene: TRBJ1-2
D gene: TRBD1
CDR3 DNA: TGTGCCACCAGTGATTACGGGACAGCCTATGGCTACACCTTC
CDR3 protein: CATSDYGTAYGYTF

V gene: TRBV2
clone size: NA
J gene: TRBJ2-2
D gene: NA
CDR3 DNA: TGTGCCAGCAGTGAAGATGGGACCGGGAACACCGGGGAGCTGTTTTTT
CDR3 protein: CASSEDGTGNTGELFF

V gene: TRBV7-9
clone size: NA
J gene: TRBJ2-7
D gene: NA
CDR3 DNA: TGTGCCAGCTCCTCTACCTACGAGCAGTACTTC
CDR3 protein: CASSSTYEQYF

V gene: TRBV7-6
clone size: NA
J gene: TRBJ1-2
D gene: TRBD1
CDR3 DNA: TGTGCCAGCAGCTTGGAGTCGGGACAGACCTCCTACACCTTC
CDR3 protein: CASSLESGQTSYTF

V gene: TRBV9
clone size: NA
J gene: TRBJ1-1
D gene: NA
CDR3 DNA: TGTGCCAGCAGCCCGACGGGGGGCACTGAAGCTTTCTTT
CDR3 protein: CASSPTGGTEAFF

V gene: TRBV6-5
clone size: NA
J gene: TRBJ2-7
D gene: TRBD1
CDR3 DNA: TGTGCCAGCAGTTCGGTGGACAGGGCTTTCTACGAGCAGTACTTC
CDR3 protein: CASSSVDRAFYEQYF

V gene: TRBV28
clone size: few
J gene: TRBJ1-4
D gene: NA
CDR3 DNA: TGTGCCAGCAACTTACAGGGCCCTAATGAAAAACTGTTTTTT
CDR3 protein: CASNLQGPNEKLFF

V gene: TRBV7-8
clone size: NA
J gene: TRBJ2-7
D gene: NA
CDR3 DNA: TGTGCCAGCAGCTCCACTTACTACGAGCAGTACTTC
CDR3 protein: CASSSTYYEQYF

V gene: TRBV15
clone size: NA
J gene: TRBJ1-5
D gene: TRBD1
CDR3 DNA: TGTGCCACCAGCAGAGGGTTGGACAGGCCGAATCAGCCCCAGCATTTT
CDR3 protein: CATSRGLDRPNQPQHF

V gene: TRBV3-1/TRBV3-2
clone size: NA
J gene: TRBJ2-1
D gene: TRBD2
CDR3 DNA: TGTGCCAGCAGCCAAAGGGTAGCGGGAGAACCTTCTCGGGAGCAGTTCTTC
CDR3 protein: CASSQRVAGEPSREQFF

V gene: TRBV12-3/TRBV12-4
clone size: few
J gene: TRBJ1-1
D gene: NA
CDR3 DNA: TGTGCCAGCAGTTTAGTGGAGGGGCAGGAAGCTTTCTTT
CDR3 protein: CASSLVEGQEAFF